This T cell receptor beta chain comes out of a study of blood T cell repertoires in COVID-19. Study context: Samples taken during acute and convalescent COVID-19 were collected in the United States, Italy and Spain. PBMCs, B-cell-depleted T cells, or T cells provided the cDNA or gDNA that made up the material.

In the original processing: Counts of nucleated cells, estimated from reference gene primer amplification, were obtained. Sequenced by immunoSEQ multiplex PCR; TCRdb stores in-frame clones only, minus some. Clonal size and the V and J genes are those of that table, whereas D and trimming came from the DNA. Altogether about 75,000 clones are present, 85% to 90% being singletons, with the ten largest covering approximately 2.5%. V was cut by 5 bases and J by 6 bases, with 13 bases left in between. CDR1 and CDR2 from the germline V gene are SGHAT and FQNNGV. There are 13 residues in the CDR3. This TCR was sampled from a human donor in a cohort sampled during active COVID-19. The sample was peripheral blood. The J gene is TRBJ1-1, the V gene TRBV11-2, with a possible D match to TRBD1 (5 bases). This CDR3 is CASSLLVGAEAFF. The CDR3 coding sequence is TGTGCCAGCAGCCTTCTGGTAGGGGCTGAAGCTTTCTTT.